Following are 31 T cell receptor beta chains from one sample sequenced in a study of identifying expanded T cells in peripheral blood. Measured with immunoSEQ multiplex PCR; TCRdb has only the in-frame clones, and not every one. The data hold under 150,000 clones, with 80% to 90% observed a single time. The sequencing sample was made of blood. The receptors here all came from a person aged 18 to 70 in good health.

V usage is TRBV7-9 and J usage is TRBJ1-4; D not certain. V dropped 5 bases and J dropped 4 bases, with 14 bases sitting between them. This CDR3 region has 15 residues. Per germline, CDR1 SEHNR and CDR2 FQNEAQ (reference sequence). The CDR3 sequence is CASSRTRDYNEKLFF. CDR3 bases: TGTGCCAGCAGCCGAACCCGGGATTATAATGAAAAACTGTTTTTT.

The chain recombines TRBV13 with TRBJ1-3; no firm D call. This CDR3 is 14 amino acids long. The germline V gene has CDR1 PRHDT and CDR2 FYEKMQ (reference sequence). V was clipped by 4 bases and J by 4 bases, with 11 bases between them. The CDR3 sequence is CASSSPGSGNTIYF. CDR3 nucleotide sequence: TGTGCCAGCAGCTCGCCGGGATCCGGAAACACCATATATTTT.

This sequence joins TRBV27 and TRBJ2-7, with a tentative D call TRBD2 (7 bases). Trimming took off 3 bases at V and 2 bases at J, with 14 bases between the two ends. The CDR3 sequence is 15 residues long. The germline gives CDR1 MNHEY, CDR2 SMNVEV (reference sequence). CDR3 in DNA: TGTGCCAGCAGTTTCGGGGGGCAGATCCCCTACGAGCAGTACTTC. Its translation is CASSFGGQIPYEQYF.

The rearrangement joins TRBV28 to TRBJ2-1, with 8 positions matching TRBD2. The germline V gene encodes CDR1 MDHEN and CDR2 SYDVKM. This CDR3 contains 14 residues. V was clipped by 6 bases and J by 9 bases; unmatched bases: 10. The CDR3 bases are TGTGCCAGCAGATTCCGGGGGACTAGTGTTGAGCAGTTCTTC. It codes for CASRFRGTSVEQFF.

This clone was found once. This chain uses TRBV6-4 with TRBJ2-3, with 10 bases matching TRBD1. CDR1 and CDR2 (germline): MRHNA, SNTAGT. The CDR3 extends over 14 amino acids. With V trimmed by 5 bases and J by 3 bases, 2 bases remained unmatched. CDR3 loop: CASSMGQGTDTQYF. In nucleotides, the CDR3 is TGTGCCAGCAGTATGGGACAGGGGACAGATACGCAGTATTTT.

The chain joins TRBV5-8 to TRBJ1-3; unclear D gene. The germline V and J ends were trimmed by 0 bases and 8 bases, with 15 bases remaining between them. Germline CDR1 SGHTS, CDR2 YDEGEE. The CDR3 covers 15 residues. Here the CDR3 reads CASSLDGPRRDTIYF. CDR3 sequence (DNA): TGTGCCAGCAGCTTGGATGGGCCCCGGAGAGACACCATATATTTT.

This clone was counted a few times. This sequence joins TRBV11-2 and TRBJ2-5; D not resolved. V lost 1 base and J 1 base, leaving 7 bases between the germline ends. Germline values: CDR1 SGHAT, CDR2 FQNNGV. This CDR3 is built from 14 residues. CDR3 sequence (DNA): TGTGCCAGCAGCTTAGGGCGGACCCAAGAGACCCAGTACTTC. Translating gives CASSLGRTQETQYF.

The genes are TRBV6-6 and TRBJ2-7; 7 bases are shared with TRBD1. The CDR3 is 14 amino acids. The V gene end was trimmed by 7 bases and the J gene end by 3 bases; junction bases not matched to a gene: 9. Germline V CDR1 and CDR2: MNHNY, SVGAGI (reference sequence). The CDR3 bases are TGTGCCAGCATCCAATCCGACAGGGACTACGAGCAGTACTTC. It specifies CASIQSDRDYEQYF.

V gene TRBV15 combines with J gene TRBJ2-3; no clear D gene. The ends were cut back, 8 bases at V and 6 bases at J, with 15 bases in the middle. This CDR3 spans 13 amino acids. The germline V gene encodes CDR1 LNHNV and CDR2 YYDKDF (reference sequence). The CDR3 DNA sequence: TGTGCCACCGATTCTTGGCAGAGCGATACGCAGTATTTT. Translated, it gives CATDSWQSDTQYF.

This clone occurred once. The CDR3 DNA follows: TGCAGCCCTGGCAGGGTGGACAATGAGCAGTTCTTC. Protein product: CSPGRVDNEQFF. J is TRBJ2-1 and V is TRBV29-1, with D possibly being TRBD1 (5 bases). V was cut by 8 bases and J by 5 bases, with 13 bases left in between. Germline V gene sequence: CDR1 SQVTM, CDR2 ANQGSEA. CDR3 size: 12 residues.

CDR3 amino acids: CASSRLPAGNTDTQYF. CDR3 sequence (DNA): TGCGCCAGCAGCCGCCTCCCGGCGGGAAACACAGATACGCAGTATTTT. V is TRBV4-3 and J is TRBJ2-3; D might be TRBD2 (6 bases). The CDR3 totals 16 residues. The germline CDR1 and CDR2 sequences are LGHNA and YSLEER. Deletions cut 4 bases from V and 2 bases from J, with 16 bases between.

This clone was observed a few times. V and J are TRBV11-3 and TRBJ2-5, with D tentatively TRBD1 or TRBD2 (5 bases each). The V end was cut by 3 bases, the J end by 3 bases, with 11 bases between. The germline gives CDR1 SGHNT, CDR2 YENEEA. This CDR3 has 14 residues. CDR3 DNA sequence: TGTGCCAGCAGCTTGTTCGGGGCCGAAGAGACCCAGTACTTC. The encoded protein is CASSLFGAEETQYF.

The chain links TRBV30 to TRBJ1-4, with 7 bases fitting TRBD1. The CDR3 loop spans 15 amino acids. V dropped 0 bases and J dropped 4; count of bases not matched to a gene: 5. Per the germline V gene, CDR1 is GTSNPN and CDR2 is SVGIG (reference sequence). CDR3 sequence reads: CAWSVGAGGNEKLFF. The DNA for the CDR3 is TGTGCCTGGAGTGTAGGGGCAGGGGGTAATGAAAAACTGTTTTTT.

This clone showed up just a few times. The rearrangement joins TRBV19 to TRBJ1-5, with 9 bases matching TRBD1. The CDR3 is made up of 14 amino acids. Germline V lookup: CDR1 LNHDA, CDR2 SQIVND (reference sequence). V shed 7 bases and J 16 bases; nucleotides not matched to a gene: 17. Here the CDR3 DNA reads TGTGCCAGTATCCCGGGACAGGGCAGTTTTTTTCTCCATTTT. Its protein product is CASIPGQGSFFLHF.

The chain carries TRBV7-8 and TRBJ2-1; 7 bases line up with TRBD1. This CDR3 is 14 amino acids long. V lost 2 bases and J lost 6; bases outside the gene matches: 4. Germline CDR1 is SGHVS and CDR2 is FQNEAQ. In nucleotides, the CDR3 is TGTGCCAGCAGCTTAAATGCAGGGGGCAATGAGCAGTTCTTC. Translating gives CASSLNAGGNEQFF. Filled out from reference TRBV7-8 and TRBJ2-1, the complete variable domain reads GAGVSQSPRYKVAKRGQDVALRCDPISGHVSLFWYQQALGQGPEFLTYFQNEAQLDKSGLPSDRFFAERPEGSVSTLKIQRTQQEDSAVYLCASSLNAGGNEQFFGPGTRLTVL.

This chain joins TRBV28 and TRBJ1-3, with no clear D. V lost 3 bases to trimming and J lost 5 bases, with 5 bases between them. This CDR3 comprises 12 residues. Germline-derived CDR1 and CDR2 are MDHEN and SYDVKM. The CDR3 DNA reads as TGTGCCAGCAGTTTTGAGCGAAACACCATATATTTT. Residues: CASSFERNTIYF.

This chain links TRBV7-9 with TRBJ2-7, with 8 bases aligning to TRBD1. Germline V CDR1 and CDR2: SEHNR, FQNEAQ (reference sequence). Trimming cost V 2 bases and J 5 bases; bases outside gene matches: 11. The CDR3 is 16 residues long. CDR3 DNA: TGTGCCAGCAGCTTACCGAGGACAGGGAATAACCACGAGCAGTACTTC. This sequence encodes CASSLPRTGNNHEQYF.

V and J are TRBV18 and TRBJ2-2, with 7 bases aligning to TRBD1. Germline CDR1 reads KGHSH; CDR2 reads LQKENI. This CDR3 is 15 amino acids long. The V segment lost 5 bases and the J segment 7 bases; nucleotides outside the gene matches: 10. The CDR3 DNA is TGTGCCAGCTCATCTGATACCGGGACAGACGGGGAGCTGTTTTTT. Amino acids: CASSSDTGTDGELFF. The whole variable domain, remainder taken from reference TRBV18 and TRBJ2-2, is NAGVMQNPRHLVRRRGQEARLRCSPMKGHSHVYWYRQLPEEGLKFMVYLQKENIIDESGMPKERFSAEFPKEGPSILRIQQVVRGDSAAYFCASSSDTGTDGELFFGEGSRLTVL.

CDR3 bases: TGTGCCAGCAGTTACTCGTTAATGGAACGTCGTTATTTT. Translated: CASSYSLMERRYF. The rearrangement uses TRBV6-6 and TRBJ1-3; D unresolved. Germline CDR1 is MNHNY and CDR2 is SVGAGI (reference sequence). The germline V and J ends were trimmed by 0 bases and 16 bases, with 16 bases remaining between them. The CDR3 runs to 13 residues.

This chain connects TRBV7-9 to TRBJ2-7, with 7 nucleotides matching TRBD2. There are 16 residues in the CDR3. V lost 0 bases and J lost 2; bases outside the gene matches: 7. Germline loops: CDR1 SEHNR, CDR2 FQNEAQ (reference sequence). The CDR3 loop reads CASSLAGRGKTYEQYF. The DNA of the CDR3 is TGTGCCAGCAGCTTAGCCGGGCGGGGGAAGACCTACGAGCAGTACTTC.

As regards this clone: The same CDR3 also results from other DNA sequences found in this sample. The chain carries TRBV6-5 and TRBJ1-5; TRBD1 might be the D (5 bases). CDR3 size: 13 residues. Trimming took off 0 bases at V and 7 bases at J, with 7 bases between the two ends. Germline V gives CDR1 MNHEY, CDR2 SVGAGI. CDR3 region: CASSYSGRQPQHF. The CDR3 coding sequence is TGTGCCAGCAGTTACTCGGGGCGGCAGCCCCAGCATTTT.

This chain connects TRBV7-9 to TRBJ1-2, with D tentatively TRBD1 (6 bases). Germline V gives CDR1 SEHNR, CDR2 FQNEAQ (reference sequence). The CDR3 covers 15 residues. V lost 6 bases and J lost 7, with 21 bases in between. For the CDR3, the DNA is TGTGCCAGCAGGAACCAGGGGATATTTAGCTCTGGCTACACCTTC. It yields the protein CASRNQGIFSSGYTF.

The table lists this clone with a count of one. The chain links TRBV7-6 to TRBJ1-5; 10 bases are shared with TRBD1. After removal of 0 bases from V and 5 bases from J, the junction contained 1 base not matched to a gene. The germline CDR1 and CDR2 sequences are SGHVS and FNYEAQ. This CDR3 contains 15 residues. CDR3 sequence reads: CASSLATGGYQPQHF. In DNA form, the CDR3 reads TGTGCCAGCAGCTTAGCGACAGGGGGCTATCAGCCCCAGCATTTT.

The DNA of the CDR3 is TGTGCCAGCAGCTTCTTGCGACAAGAGACCCAGTACTTC. Translation: CASSFLRQETQYF. The rearrangement uses TRBV11-2 and TRBJ2-5; D gene uncertain. Trimming pared 3 bases from V and 2 bases from J, leaving 7 bases between. Germline-derived CDR1 and CDR2 are SGHAT and FQNNGV. This CDR3 is built from 13 residues.

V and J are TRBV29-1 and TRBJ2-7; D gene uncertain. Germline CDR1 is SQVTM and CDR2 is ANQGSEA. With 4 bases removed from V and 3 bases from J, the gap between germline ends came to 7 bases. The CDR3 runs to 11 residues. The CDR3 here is CSVGPVYEQYF. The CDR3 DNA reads TGCAGCGTTGGGCCAGTCTACGAGCAGTACTTC.

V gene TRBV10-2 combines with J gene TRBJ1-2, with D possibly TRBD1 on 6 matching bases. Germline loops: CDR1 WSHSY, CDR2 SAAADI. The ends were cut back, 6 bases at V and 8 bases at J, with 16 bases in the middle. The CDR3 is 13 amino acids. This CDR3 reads CASRDSGLRGYTF. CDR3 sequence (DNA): TGCGCCAGCAGGGACAGCGGGCTCCGAGGCTACACCTTC.

Here the CDR3 reads CASSVVSAGGSPLHF. The CDR3 nucleotides are TGTGCCAGCAGCGTAGTTAGTGCCGGGGGTTCACCCCTCCACTTT. The V and J genes are TRBV9 and TRBJ1-6; D is possibly TRBD1 (5 bases). CDR3 length equals 15 residues. V lost 0 bases to trimming and J lost 9 bases, with 13 bases between them. CDR1 and CDR2 (germline): SGDLS, YYNGEE.

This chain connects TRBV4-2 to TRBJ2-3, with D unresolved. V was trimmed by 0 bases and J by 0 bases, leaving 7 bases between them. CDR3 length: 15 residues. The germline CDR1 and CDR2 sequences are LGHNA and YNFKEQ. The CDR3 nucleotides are TGTGCCAGCAGCCAAGATATGGTGAGCACAGATACGCAGTATTTT. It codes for CASSQDMVSTDTQYF.

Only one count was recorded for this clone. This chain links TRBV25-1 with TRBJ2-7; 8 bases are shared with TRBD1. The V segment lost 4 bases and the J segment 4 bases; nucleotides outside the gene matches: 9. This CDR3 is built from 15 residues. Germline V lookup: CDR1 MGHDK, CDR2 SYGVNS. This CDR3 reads CASSGAGTGDYEQYF. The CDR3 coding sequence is TGTGCCAGCAGTGGGGCCGGGACAGGAGATTACGAGCAGTACTTC.

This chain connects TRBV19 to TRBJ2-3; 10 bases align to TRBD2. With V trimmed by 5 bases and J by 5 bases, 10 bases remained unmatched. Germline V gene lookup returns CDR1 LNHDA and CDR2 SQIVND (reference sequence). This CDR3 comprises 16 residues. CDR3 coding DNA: TGTGCCAGTAGTTCGCTAGCGGGGGTGGCGGTAGATACGCAGTATTTT. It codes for CASSSLAGVAVDTQYF.

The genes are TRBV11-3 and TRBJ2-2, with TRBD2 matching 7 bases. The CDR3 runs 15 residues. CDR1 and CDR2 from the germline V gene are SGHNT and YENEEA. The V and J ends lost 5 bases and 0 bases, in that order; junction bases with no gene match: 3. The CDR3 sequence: CASSPGGSNTGELFF. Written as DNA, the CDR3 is TGTGCCAGCAGCCCCGGGGGGTCGAACACCGGGGAGCTGTTTTTT.